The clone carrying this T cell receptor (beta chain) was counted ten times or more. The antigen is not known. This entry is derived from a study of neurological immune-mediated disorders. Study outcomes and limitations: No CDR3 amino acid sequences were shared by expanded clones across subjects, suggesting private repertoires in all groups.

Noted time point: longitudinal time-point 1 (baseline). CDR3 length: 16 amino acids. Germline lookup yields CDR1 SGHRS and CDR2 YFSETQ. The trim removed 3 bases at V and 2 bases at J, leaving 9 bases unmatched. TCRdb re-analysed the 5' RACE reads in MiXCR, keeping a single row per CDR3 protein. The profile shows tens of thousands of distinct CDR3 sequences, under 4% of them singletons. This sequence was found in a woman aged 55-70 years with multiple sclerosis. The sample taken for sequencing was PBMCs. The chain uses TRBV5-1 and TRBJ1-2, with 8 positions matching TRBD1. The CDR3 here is CASSSLTGEKNYGYTF. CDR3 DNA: TGCGCCAGCAGCTCTTTGACAGGGGAAAAAAACTATGGCTACACCTTC.